Below are 18 T cell receptor beta chains sequenced from a single sample in a study of T-cell memory formation after mild COVID-19. TCRdb independently ran MiXCR on the 5' RACE reads; one entry per CDR3 protein. The repertoire consists of 450,000 to 700,000 distinct CDR3 sequences, with roughly 18% occurring once and the leading ten covering more than 10%. Specimen: PBMCs or a T cell subset sorted from them (not recorded which). The receptors stem from an adult woman who had mild COVID-19 (a few samples of this study predate the infection). Cell type and time point are not known.

This chain connects TRBV20-1 to TRBJ2-7, with 7 bases identical to TRBD1. The CDR3 extends over 14 amino acids. With V trimmed by 6 bases and J by 6 bases, 14 bases remained unmatched. Germline CDR1 reads DFQATT; CDR2 reads SNEGSKA (reference sequence). CDR3 sequence reads: CSAIDRVRSREQYF. For the CDR3, the DNA is TGCAGTGCAATTGACAGGGTTAGGAGTCGCGAGCAGTACTTC.

The chain joins TRBV7-2 to TRBJ2-5, with D tentatively TRBD1 (7 bases). V shed 6 bases and J shed 4 bases, with 12 bases lying between them. Per the germline V gene, CDR1 is SGHTA and CDR2 is FQGNSA. This CDR3 comprises 13 residues. CDR3 sequence reads: CASRAGGTETQYF. The CDR3 DNA is TGTGCCAGCAGAGCAGGGGGGACAGAGACCCAGTACTTC. Looking up the rest from reference TRBV7-2 and TRBJ2-5 gives the full variable domain: GAGVSQSPSNKVTEKGKDVELRCDPISGHTALYWYRQSLGQGLEFLIYFQGNSAPDKSGLPSDRFSAERTGGSVSTLTIQRTQQEDSAVYLCASRAGGTETQYFGPGTRLLVL.

V gene TRBV6-5 combines with J gene TRBJ2-7, with D possibly TRBD1 on 6 matching bases. There are 13 residues in the CDR3. The germline V gene has CDR1 MNHEY and CDR2 SVGAGI. The V and J ends lost 7 bases and 4 bases respectively, with 14 bases between them. In nucleotides, the CDR3 is TGTGCCAGCACCCCTCTAGGGGGTTACGAGCAGTACTTC. Translated, it gives CASTPLGGYEQYF.

This clonotype was observed a single time. The V gene is TRBV5-1, the J gene TRBJ2-2, with 7 bases identical to TRBD1. The germline V gene has CDR1 SGHRS and CDR2 YFSETQ. The CDR3 runs 19 residues. The V gene end was trimmed by 4 bases and the J gene end by 1 base; junction bases not matched to a gene: 16. CDR3 protein: CASSAGSDRDRLNTGELFF. The CDR3 DNA is TGCGCCAGCAGCGCAGGTTCCGACCGGGACAGATTGAACACCGGGGAGCTGTTTTTT. The variable domain in full, with the rest retrieved from reference TRBV5-1 and TRBJ2-2, is KAGVTQTPRYLIKTRGQQVTLSCSPISGHRSVSWYQQTPGQGLQFLFEYFSETQRNKGNFPGRFSGRQFSNSRSEMNVSTLELGDSALYLCASSAGSDRDRLNTGELFFGEGSRLTVL.

This clonotype has ten or more counts. Written as DNA, the CDR3 is TGTGCCAGCAGCCCGGGGTCCTTTTATAGCACAGATACGCAGTATTTT. Translating gives CASSPGSFYSTDTQYF. The V gene is TRBV7-9, the J gene TRBJ2-3, with D tentatively TRBD2 (5 bases). The CDR3 runs 16 residues. V shed 5 bases and J shed 0 bases, with 15 bases lying between them. In germline, CDR1 is SEHNR, CDR2 FQNEAQ (reference sequence).

This clonotype has just a few counts. This rearrangement joins TRBV5-5 to TRBJ1-2; D unclear. V was clipped by 4 bases and J by 3 bases, with 10 bases between them. From germline, CDR1 is SGHKS and CDR2 YYEKEE (reference sequence). The CDR3 loop spans 13 amino acids. This CDR3 reads CASSKGSDYGYTF. CDR3 in DNA: TGTGCCAGCAGCAAGGGCTCAGACTATGGCTACACCTTC.

The rearrangement joins TRBV18 to TRBJ1-2, with D perhaps TRBD1 (5 bases). CDR3 length equals 14 residues. Germline loops: CDR1 KGHSH, CDR2 LQKENI. V was clipped by 6 bases and J by 0 bases, with 11 bases between them. CDR3: CASSGEVPNYGYTF. As DNA, the CDR3 is TGTGCCAGCTCGGGGGAGGTTCCTAACTATGGCTACACCTTC.

This clonotype occurred many times. This chain uses TRBV2 with TRBJ1-1; D gene uncertain. CDR3 size: 18 residues. Trimming removed 2 bases at V and 1 base at J, with 20 bases between. Germline V CDR1 and CDR2: SNHLY, FYNNEI. Here the CDR3 reads CASSEILWQLVQNTEAFF. The CDR3 region has the DNA TGTGCCAGCAGTGAAATTCTGTGGCAGTTGGTTCAGAACACTGAAGCTTTCTTT. The full variable domain, rest sourced from reference TRBV2 and TRBJ1-1, is EPEVTQTPSHQVTQMGQEVILRCVPISNHLYFYWYRQILGQKVEFLVSFYNNEISEKSEIFDDQFSVERPDGSNFTLKIRSTKLEDSAMYFCASSEILWQLVQNTEAFFGQGTRLTVV.

This clonotype was counted a few times. This chain links TRBV7-9 with TRBJ1-1; D is perhaps TRBD1 (6 bases). Germline loops: CDR1 SEHNR, CDR2 FQNEAQ (reference sequence). Trimming cost V 1 base and J 5 bases, with 11 bases left between them. CDR3 length: 14 amino acids. The CDR3 sequence: CASSLDLGATEAFF. DNA of the CDR3: TGTGCCAGCAGCTTAGATCTGGGGGCTACTGAAGCTTTCTTT.

This clonotype was counted a few times. This chain links TRBV12-3 or TRBV12-4 with TRBJ2-1; no definite D call. CDR3 length: 14 amino acids. The V gene lost 1 base and the J gene lost 6 bases, with 10 bases spanning the gap. This CDR3 is CASSLGGRLNEQFF. In DNA form, the CDR3 reads TGTGCCAGCAGTTTAGGAGGACGGCTCAATGAGCAGTTCTTC.

This clonotype was detected only a few times. This rearrangement joins TRBV7-2 to TRBJ1-2, with TRBD1 as a possible D gene (5 bases). Trimming left V 5 bases short and J 4 bases short, with 14 bases between. Looked up from germline, CDR1 is SGHTA and CDR2 is FQGNSA. The CDR3 extends over 14 amino acids. The CDR3 region is CASSPGLGLYGYTF. The CDR3 bases are TGTGCCAGCAGCCCAGGCTTGGGGCTCTATGGCTACACCTTC.

The chain is built from TRBV2 and TRBJ2-5; 8 bases agree with TRBD1. V shed 3 bases and J 5 bases; nucleotides not matched to a gene: 5. Germline V CDR1 and CDR2: SNHLY, FYNNEI. The CDR3 contains 14 residues. CDR3 amino acids: CASSDRGRWETQYF. The CDR3 DNA is TGTGCCAGCAGTGACAGGGGGCGCTGGGAGACCCAGTACTTC.

The chain joins TRBV6-6 to TRBJ2-5; 7 positions agree with TRBD2. Looked up from germline, CDR1 is MNHNY and CDR2 is SVGAGI (reference sequence). The CDR3 length is 14 residues. Germline trimming cut 2 bases from V and 5 bases from J; bases unmatched to any gene: 5. The CDR3 here is CASSYRGGLETQYF. The CDR3 DNA is TGTGCCAGCAGTTACAGGGGAGGGTTGGAGACCCAGTACTTC.

This chain connects TRBV3-1 to TRBJ1-2; no definite D call. This CDR3 contains 13 residues. Germline V gene data show CDR1 as LGHDT and CDR2 as YNNKEL (reference sequence). Trimming removed 4 bases from V and 4 bases from J, with 10 bases in between. The CDR3, as DNA: TGTGCCAGCAGCCCTTTTCTGTCCTATGGCTACACCTTC. Amino acid sequence: CASSPFLSYGYTF.

This rearrangement joins TRBV15 to TRBJ1-5; D unclear. V was shortened by 5 bases and J by 4 bases, with 15 bases between the two germline ends. The germline V gene has CDR1 LNHNV and CDR2 YYDKDF (reference sequence). The CDR3 contains 15 residues. Here the CDR3 reads CATSGEFLSNQPQHF. CDR3 DNA: TGTGCCACCAGCGGGGAGTTTCTGTCAAATCAGCCCCAGCATTTT.

This clonotype has only a few counts. The rearrangement joins TRBV10-3 to TRBJ2-1, with 10 nucleotides matching TRBD2. Germline V lookup: CDR1 ENHRY, CDR2 SYGVKD. V was pared by 2 bases and J by 2 bases, with 6 bases of the junction left unmatched. The CDR3 extends over 17 amino acids. The DNA of the CDR3 is TGTGCCATCAGTGAGCCTCTAGCGGGGGATGCCTACAATGAGCAGTTCTTC. It yields the protein CAISEPLAGDAYNEQFF.

This clonotype was observed many times. The chain carries TRBV5-6 and TRBJ2-1, with a possible D match to TRBD2 (5 bases). The CDR3 runs to 12 residues. With 0 bases removed from V and 9 bases from J, the gap between germline ends came to 7 bases. Germline CDR1 SGHDT, CDR2 YYEEEE. The CDR3 DNA is TGTGCCAGCAGCTTGGACGCGGGTGAGCAGTTCTTC. It specifies CASSLDAGEQFF.

The chain recombines TRBV11-2 with TRBJ1-2; 7 nucleotides line up with TRBD1. J gave up 7 bases and V 1 base, and 3 bases lay outside the gene matches. CDR3 size: 13 residues. The germline gives CDR1 SGHAT, CDR2 FQNNGV. The CDR3 is CASSLGYRGGYTF. As DNA, the CDR3 is TGTGCCAGCAGCTTAGGCTACAGGGGTGGCTACACCTTC.